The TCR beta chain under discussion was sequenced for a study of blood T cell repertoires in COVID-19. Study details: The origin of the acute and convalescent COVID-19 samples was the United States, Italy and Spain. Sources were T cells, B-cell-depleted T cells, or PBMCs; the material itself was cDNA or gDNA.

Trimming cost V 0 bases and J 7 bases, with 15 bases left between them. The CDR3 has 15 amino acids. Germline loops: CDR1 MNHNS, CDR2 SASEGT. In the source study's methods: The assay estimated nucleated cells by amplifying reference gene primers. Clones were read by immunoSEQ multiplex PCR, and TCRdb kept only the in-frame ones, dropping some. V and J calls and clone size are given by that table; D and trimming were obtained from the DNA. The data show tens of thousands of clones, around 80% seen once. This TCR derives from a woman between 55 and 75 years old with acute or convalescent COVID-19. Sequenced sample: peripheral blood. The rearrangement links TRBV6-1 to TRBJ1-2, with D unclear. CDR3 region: CASSEAWRTGSGYTF. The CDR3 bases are TGTGCCAGCAGTGAAGCTTGGCGAACGGGGTCTGGCTACACCTTC.